This entry features one TCR beta chain sequence. Per the germline V gene, CDR1 is MDHEN and CDR2 is SYDVKM. Trimming left V 5 bases short and J 9 bases short, with 23 bases between. This CDR3 has 16 amino acids. Autoimmune disease history or systemic immunosuppression barred patients. These data are taken from a study of OX40 agonist ivuxolimab in advanced cancers. Measured with immunoSEQ multiplex PCR; TCRdb has only the in-frame clones, and not every one. This repertoire shows 100,000 to 150,000 clones, 85% to 95% found once; its top ten account for under 0.85%. The source is an adult with an advanced solid tumor such as melanoma, head and neck, liver or kidney cancer. Sequenced material: CD4+ or CD8+ T cells sorted from blood, taken in a trial of the OX40 agonist ivuxolimab. The chain uses TRBV28 and TRBJ2-1; D call uncertain. CDR3 protein: CASSPMLGLRKGEQFF. CDR3 bases: TGTGCCAGCAGTCCTATGCTGGGATTAAGAAAGGGTGAGCAGTTCTTC.